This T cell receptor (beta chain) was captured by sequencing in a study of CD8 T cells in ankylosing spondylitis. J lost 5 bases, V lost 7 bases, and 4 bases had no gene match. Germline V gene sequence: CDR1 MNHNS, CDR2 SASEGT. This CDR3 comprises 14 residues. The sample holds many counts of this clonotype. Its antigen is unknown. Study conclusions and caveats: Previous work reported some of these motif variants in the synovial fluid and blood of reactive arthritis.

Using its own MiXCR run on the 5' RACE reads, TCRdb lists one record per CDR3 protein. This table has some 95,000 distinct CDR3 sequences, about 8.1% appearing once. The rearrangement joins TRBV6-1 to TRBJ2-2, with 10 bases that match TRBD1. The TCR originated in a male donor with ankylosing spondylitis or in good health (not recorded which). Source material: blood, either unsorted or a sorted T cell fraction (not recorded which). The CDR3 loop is CASTEDRGTGELFF. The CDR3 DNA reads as TGTGCCAGCACGGAGGACAGGGGGACCGGGGAGCTGTTTTTT.